The 32 T cell receptor beta chains in this list originate from one sample, sequenced in a study of blood T cell repertoires in COVID-19. Sequencing used immunoSEQ multiplex PCR; TCRdb keeps in-frame clones, though not all of them. This repertoire shows over 400,000 clones, 80% to 90% found once; its top ten account for 3% to 4%. Sequencing input: peripheral blood. The origin of the receptors is a human donor in a cohort sampled during active COVID-19.

The CDR3 DNA is TGCGCCAGCAGCTTGACTCTTGGGGAGACCAGCGGGAGGAATGAGCAGTTCTTC. Translated: CASSLTLGETSGRNEQFF. The chain joins TRBV5-1 to TRBJ2-1; TRBD2 matches 9 bases. Per the germline V gene, CDR1 is SGHRS and CDR2 is YFSETQ. V lost 1 base and J lost 7; bases outside the gene matches: 15. The CDR3 runs 18 residues.

This clone was recorded once. The chain combines TRBV27 with TRBJ1-1; 12 nucleotides agree with TRBD1. Germline loops: CDR1 MNHEY, CDR2 SMNVEV (reference sequence). This CDR3 spans 17 amino acids. J gave up 0 bases and V 4 bases, and 6 bases lay outside the gene matches. Written as DNA, the CDR3 is TGTGCCAGCAGTTCCTTGGGACAGGGGGCGCTGAACACTGAAGCTTTCTTT. Translation: CASSSLGQGALNTEAFF.

Here the CDR3 reads CASSLSGTGGRAFF. CDR3 bases: TGTGCCAGCAGTTTATCCGGGACAGGGGGCCGGGCTTTCTTT. J is TRBJ1-1 and V is TRBV27; TRBD1 matches 12 bases. The V gene's germline CDR1 is MNHEY and CDR2 SMNVEV (reference sequence). The V segment lost 0 bases and the J segment 11 bases; nucleotides outside the gene matches: 4. The CDR3 is made up of 14 amino acids.

The chain couples TRBV3-1 (or the pseudogene TRBV3-2) to TRBJ1-2; 7 bases line up with TRBD1. The V segment lost 3 bases and the J segment 3 bases; nucleotides outside the gene matches: 1. Germline V gene data show CDR1 as LGHDT and CDR2 as YNNKEL (reference sequence). The CDR3 is 13 amino acids. Written as DNA, the CDR3 is TGTGCCAGCAGCCAGGGGACAGACTATGGCTACACCTTC. Protein: CASSQGTDYGYTF.

V usage is TRBV7-2 and J usage is TRBJ2-7; 14 bases align to TRBD2. This CDR3 has 16 amino acids. The trim removed 3 bases at V and 5 bases at J, leaving 6 bases unmatched. The germline CDR1 and CDR2 sequences are SGHTA and FQGNSA. In DNA form, the CDR3 reads TGTGCCAGCAGCTTCACGGGACTAGCGGGAGTTGACGAGCAGTACTTC. Encoded protein: CASSFTGLAGVDEQYF.

This chain links TRBV20-1 with TRBJ2-1; D gene ambiguous. Trimming cost V 3 bases and J 7 bases, with 7 bases left between them. This CDR3 comprises 11 residues. Germline V CDR1 and CDR2: DFQATT, SNEGSKA (reference sequence). This chain's CDR3 is CSASSENEQFF. In DNA, the CDR3 is TGCAGTGCTAGTTCGGAGAATGAGCAGTTCTTC.

The V gene is TRBV7-9, the J gene TRBJ2-3; 7 bases are a match to TRBD2. Germline V gives CDR1 SEHNR, CDR2 FQNEAQ (reference sequence). The length of the CDR3 is 15 residues. Trimming took 3 bases from V and 4 from J; bases not matched to a gene: 7. This CDR3 is CASSFGGSVADTQYF. The CDR3 DNA is TGTGCCAGCAGCTTCGGCGGGAGTGTCGCAGATACGCAGTATTTT.

This clone was picked up a small number of times. This chain connects TRBV10-3 to TRBJ2-3, with TRBD2 matching over 13 bases. Trimming removed 2 bases from V and 5 bases from J; junction bases left unmatched: 7. Looked up from germline, CDR1 is ENHRY and CDR2 is SYGVKD. The length of the CDR3 is 17 residues. CDR3 DNA sequence: TGTGCCATCAGTGAGGCCAGACTAGCGGGAGGCCAAGATACGCAGTATTTT. Its translation is CAISEARLAGGQDTQYF.

This chain uses TRBV3-1 (or the pseudogene TRBV3-2) with TRBJ2-1; the match to TRBD1 covers 7 bases. The CDR3 covers 15 residues. CDR1 LGHDT and CDR2 YNNKEL come from the germline V gene (reference sequence). V lost 4 bases, J lost 5 bases, and 8 bases stayed unmatched. The CDR3 DNA sequence: TGTGCCAGCAGCCCCCATGCCGGGACAGACAATGAGCAGTTCTTC. Translation: CASSPHAGTDNEQFF.

The chain uses TRBV28 and TRBJ1-3; 8 bases fit TRBD1. This CDR3 contains 14 residues. Germline trimming cut 5 bases from V and 4 bases from J; bases unmatched to any gene: 4. The germline V gene has CDR1 MDHEN and CDR2 SYDVKM. This CDR3 reads CASSNRQGGNTIYF. The CDR3 region has the DNA TGTGCCAGCAGTAATCGACAGGGGGGAAACACCATATATTTT.

The V gene is TRBV28, the J gene TRBJ1-2; a possible D gene is TRBD1 (6 bases). The V gene lost 5 bases and the J gene lost 4 bases, with 11 bases spanning the gap. Germline V gene data show CDR1 as MDHEN and CDR2 as SYDVKM. This CDR3 contains 13 residues. This CDR3 is CASSPPTGYGYTF. CDR3 bases: TGTGCCAGCAGTCCTCCGACAGGCTATGGCTACACCTTC.

The chain has TRBV19 and TRBJ2-4, with TRBD2 identical over 9 bases. There are 18 residues in the CDR3. The ends lost 5 bases at V and 0 bases at J; junction bases unmatched: 11. Germline CDR1 reads LNHDA; CDR2 reads SQIVND (reference sequence). The CDR3, as DNA: TGTGCCAGTAGTCCATCCAGGACTAGCGATCTAGCCAAAAACATTCAGTACTTC. Its translation is CASSPSRTSDLAKNIQYF.

This clone came up a few times. The chain has TRBV10-3 and TRBJ2-2; 11 bases are shared with TRBD2. This CDR3 has 16 amino acids. Trimming removed 2 bases from V and 6 bases from J; junction bases left unmatched: 5. Germline V CDR1 and CDR2: ENHRY, SYGVKD. The DNA for the CDR3 is TGTGCCATCAGTGAGACTAGCGGGAGAAGTTCCGGGGAGCTGTTTTTT. Amino acid sequence: CAISETSGRSSGELFF.

The chain couples TRBV2 to TRBJ1-2; TRBD1 agrees at 7 bases. The CDR3 has 13 residues. Germline lookup yields CDR1 SNHLY and CDR2 FYNNEI. Trimming at V came to 5 bases and at J to 2 bases, leaving 2 bases not matched to a gene. The CDR3 loop reads CASSRDSNYGYTF. The CDR3 coding sequence is TGTGCCAGCAGTAGGGACAGCAACTATGGCTACACCTTC.

The chain links TRBV30 to TRBJ2-3; 15 bases are shared with TRBD2. The V and J ends lost 2 bases and 5 bases, in that order; junction bases with no gene match: 5. The germline gives CDR1 GTSNPN, CDR2 SVGIG (reference sequence). This CDR3 contains 16 residues. CDR3 sequence: CAWSPGLAGGRDTQYF. The CDR3 DNA reads as TGTGCCTGGAGTCCAGGACTAGCGGGAGGGCGAGATACGCAGTATTTT.

The rearrangement joins TRBV7-9 to TRBJ1-1, with D tentatively TRBD1 (6 bases). Between the trimmed V and J ends, which lost 2 bases and 10 bases, there was a span of 17 bases. CDR3 length: 14 amino acids. Germline V gene sequence: CDR1 SEHNR, CDR2 FQNEAQ (reference sequence). CDR3 bases: TGTGCCAGCAGCTTACGAGACAGGCCTCATCTAGCTTTCTTT. It encodes CASSLRDRPHLAFF.

The rearrangement joins TRBV6-1 to TRBJ1-1, with D possibly TRBD1 on 5 matching bases. Germline CDR1 MNHNS, CDR2 SASEGT. The CDR3 length is 15 residues. Trimming stripped 2 bases from V and 2 bases from J, with 12 bases between. CDR3 sequence: CASSEFGASNTEAFF. The CDR3 nucleotides are TGTGCCAGCAGTGAATTTGGGGCAAGTAACACTGAAGCTTTCTTT.

The gene calls are TRBV30 and TRBJ1-1; no clear D gene. This CDR3 region has 13 residues. Trimming removed 0 bases at V and 6 bases at J, with 11 bases between. CDR1 is GTSNPN, CDR2 SVGIG, per germline (reference sequence). The CDR3 sequence: CAWSVSGSAEAFF. In DNA form, the CDR3 reads TGTGCCTGGAGTGTATCGGGGAGCGCTGAAGCTTTCTTT.

The chain has TRBV7-2 and TRBJ2-3, with D possibly matching TRBD2 (6 bases). The CDR3 sequence is 16 residues long. V lost 7 bases and J lost 2, with 19 bases in between. CDR1 and CDR2 from the germline V gene are SGHTA and FQGNSA. The DNA of the CDR3 is TGTGCCAGCACTCCCCAACTAGCAGACGTCACAGATACGCAGTATTTT. Amino acids: CASTPQLADVTDTQYF.

A remark on this clone: A read error may produce the germline difference seen at one junction end. This rearrangement joins TRBV7-9 to TRBJ2-5; 7 bases agree with TRBD1. Germline lookup yields CDR1 SEHNR and CDR2 FQNEAQ (reference sequence). There are 14 residues in the CDR3. The CDR3 coding sequence is TGTGCCAGCAGCCATCCGACAGGGCAAGAGGCCCAGTACTTC. Translated: CASSHPTGQEAQYF.

The CDR3: CASCPRRAFVTEAFF. Here the CDR3 DNA reads TGTGCCAGCTGTCCCAGGCGCGCGTTCGTCACTGAAGCTTTCTTT. V usage is TRBV6-5 and J usage is TRBJ1-1, with D hard to call. This CDR3 is 15 amino acids long. The V end lost 8 bases, the J end lost 4 bases, and 20 bases lay between the germline ends. Looked up from germline, CDR1 is MNHEY and CDR2 is SVGAGI.

V and J are TRBV28 and TRBJ1-3; TRBD1 agrees at 7 bases. Germline lookup yields CDR1 MDHEN and CDR2 SYDVKM. The CDR3 extends over 17 amino acids. The V and J ends lost 7 bases and 3 bases, in that order; junction bases with no gene match: 15. The CDR3 here is CASTNQGGGEFGNTIYF. CDR3 coding DNA: TGTGCCAGCACGAATCAGGGGGGTGGGGAATTTGGAAACACCATATATTTT.

The chain couples TRBV3-1 (or the pseudogene TRBV3-2) to TRBJ2-1, with 11 bases identical to TRBD2. CDR3 size: 18 residues. Unmatched junction bases numbered 13, after V lost 5 bases and J lost 4 bases. Germline V lookup: CDR1 LGHDT, CDR2 YNNKEL (reference sequence). Written as DNA, the CDR3 is TGTGCCAGCAGCTCAAAGACGGTAGCGGGAGGGTCTTACAATGAGCAGTTCTTC. It yields the protein CASSSKTVAGGSYNEQFF.

Turning to this clone: The sample has other DNA sequences that encode this CDR3 too. The chain links TRBV5-1 to TRBJ1-6; D is unclear. This CDR3 contains 13 residues. V gave up 0 bases and J gave up 10 bases, with 8 bases separating them. Per germline, CDR1 SGHRS and CDR2 YFSETQ. The CDR3 sequence: CASSLAGLSPLHF. For the CDR3, the DNA is TGCGCCAGCAGCTTGGCCGGGTTGTCACCCCTCCACTTT.

This clone was found once. The gene calls are TRBV7-2 and TRBJ1-6; D gene ambiguous. Trimming removed 1 base at V and 0 bases at J, with 4 bases between. Germline CDR1 is SGHTA and CDR2 is FQGNSA. The length of the CDR3 is 15 residues. The CDR3 loop reads CASSLESSYNSPLHF. As DNA, the CDR3 is TGTGCCAGCAGCTTAGAGAGCTCCTATAATTCACCCCTCCACTTT.

The genes are TRBV5-6 and TRBJ2-7; 8 bases fit TRBD1. This CDR3 contains 13 residues. J was trimmed by 3 bases and V by 3 bases; bases with no gene match: 2. The germline CDR1 and CDR2 sequences are SGHDT and YYEEEE. The CDR3 spells CASSSTGGYEQYF. Written as DNA, the CDR3 is TGTGCCAGCAGCTCTACAGGGGGCTACGAGCAGTACTTC.

The V call is TRBV28, the J call TRBJ2-7; 9 nucleotides match TRBD1. This CDR3 has 14 amino acids. CDR1 and CDR2 (germline): MDHEN, SYDVKM. Trimming at V came to 10 bases and at J to 4 bases, leaving 11 bases not matched to a gene. CDR3 DNA: TGTGCCACCGATACCGGGACAGGGAAGTACGAGCAGTACTTC. Encoded protein: CATDTGTGKYEQYF.

The chain carries TRBV28 and TRBJ1-4; D perhaps matches TRBD1 (5 bases). Germline V gene sequence: CDR1 MDHEN, CDR2 SYDVKM. There are 15 residues in the CDR3. Trimming stripped 4 bases from V and 7 bases from J, with 16 bases between. The CDR3 nucleotides are TGTGCCAGCAGTTCCCTCCAGGGAATAGGTGAAAAACTGTTTTTT. It encodes CASSSLQGIGEKLFF.

The chain combines TRBV6-2 or TRBV6-3 with TRBJ2-2; 12 positions agree with TRBD2. V shed 5 bases and J 6 bases; nucleotides not matched to a gene: 7. This CDR3 contains 16 residues. Germline lookup yields CDR1 MNHEY and CDR2 SVGEGT. In DNA form, the CDR3 reads TGTGCCAGCAGTATCCTACTAGCGGGGGGACCCGGGGAGCTGTTTTTT. Its translation is CASSILLAGGPGELFF.

The J gene is TRBJ2-3, the V gene TRBV2; D might be TRBD2 (6 bases). V dropped 6 bases and J dropped 7 bases, with 17 bases sitting between them. CDR1 and CDR2 (germline): SNHLY, FYNNEI. This CDR3 has 14 residues. Here the CDR3 reads CASRTVAEAHTQYF. For the CDR3, the DNA is TGTGCCAGCAGGACGGTAGCGGAGGCACATACGCAGTATTTT.

The chain has TRBV12-2 and TRBJ2-1; the D segment call TRBD2 is taken from the table without a DNA check. TRBV12-2 is designated a pseudogene. CDR3 length: 17 amino acids. CDR3 bases: TGTGCAAGTCGCTCCAATAGCGGGAGGGCCCCGAGCAATGAGCAGTTCTTC. This sequence encodes CASRSNSGRAPSNEQFF.

V and J are TRBV5-1 and TRBJ2-7; possible D gene TRBD2, 6 bases. The ends were cut back, 2 bases at V and 7 bases at J, with 16 bases in the middle. This CDR3 comprises 14 residues. CDR1 and CDR2 (germline): SGHRS, YFSETQ. In DNA, the CDR3 is TGCGCCAGCAGCTTAAGGGAGGCCCGGGCAGAGCAGTACTTC. Its protein product is CASSLREARAEQYF.